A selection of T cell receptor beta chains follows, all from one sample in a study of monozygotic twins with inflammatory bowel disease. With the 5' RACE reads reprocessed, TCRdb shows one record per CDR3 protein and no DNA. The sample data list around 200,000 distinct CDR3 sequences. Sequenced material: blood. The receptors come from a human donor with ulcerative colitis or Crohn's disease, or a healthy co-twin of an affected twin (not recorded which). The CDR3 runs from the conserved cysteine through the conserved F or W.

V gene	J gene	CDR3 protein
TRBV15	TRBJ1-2	CATSRDPVVAPGGYTF
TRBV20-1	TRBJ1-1	CSALFGTLNTEAFF
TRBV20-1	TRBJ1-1	CSPLTTGRQAFF
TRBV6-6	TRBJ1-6	CASRIIDLSPLHF
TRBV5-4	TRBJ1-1	CASSPLRTGGRTEAFF
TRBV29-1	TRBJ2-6	CSVNLSGANVLTF
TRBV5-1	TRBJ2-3	CASSLRGDPNTDTQYF
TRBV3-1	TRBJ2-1	CASSPSQRGSYNEQFF
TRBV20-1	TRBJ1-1	CSASFRQDRAEAFF
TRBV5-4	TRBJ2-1	CASSPRPSGGGNEQFF
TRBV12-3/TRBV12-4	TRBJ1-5	CASSLLGAQPQHF
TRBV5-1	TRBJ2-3	CASSTRTVTDTQYF
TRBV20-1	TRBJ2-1	CSARVAMVSYNEQFF
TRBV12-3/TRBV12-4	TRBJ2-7	CASSPVRAAYEQYF
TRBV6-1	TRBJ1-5	CASVRGAGGQPQHF
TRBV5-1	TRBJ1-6	CASSLSPYSPLHF
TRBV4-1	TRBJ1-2	CASSFSPGGQGDGYTF
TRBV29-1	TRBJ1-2	CSVGEYYGYTF
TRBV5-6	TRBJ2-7	CASSSETSIGPEQYF
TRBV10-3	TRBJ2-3	CASTPDRVTDTQYF
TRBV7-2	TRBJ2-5	CASSLATHQETQYF
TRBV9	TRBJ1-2	CASSVHPNLGYTF
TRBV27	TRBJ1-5	CASSLIPSHQPQHF
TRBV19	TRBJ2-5	CASSIRQLQETQYF
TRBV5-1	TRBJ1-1	CASRPTGWTEAFF
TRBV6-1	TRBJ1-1	CASSHGTGGVWTEAFF
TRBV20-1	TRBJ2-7	CSAPTGWGEQYF
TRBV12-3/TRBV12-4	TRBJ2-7	CASSHPGQTYEQYF
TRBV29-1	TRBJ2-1	CSVAGTEYNEQFF
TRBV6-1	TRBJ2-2	CASSLTVPTGELFF
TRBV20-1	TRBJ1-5	CSATPGGANQPQHF
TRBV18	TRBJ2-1	CASSPYGGGAGNEQFF
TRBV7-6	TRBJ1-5	CASSWSSGANQPQHF
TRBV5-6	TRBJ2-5	CASSLWSGETQYF
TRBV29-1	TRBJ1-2	CSVTGGLGGYTF
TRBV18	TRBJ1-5	CASSPRKVGGEPQHF
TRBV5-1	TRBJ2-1	CASRKGPHNEQFF
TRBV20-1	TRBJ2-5	CSAPGAYQETQYF
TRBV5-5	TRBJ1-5	CASSLGTVILNQPQHF